Detailed here is one T cell receptor beta chain. The antigen is unknown. The source of the sample is a study of blood T cells in healthy people across ages. Findings and limits, study-wide: Diversity figures based on one million T cells were deemed too low.

Together with a sample-barcoded 5' primer, a J-beta primer mix was included in a second PCR lasting about 7 to 11 cycles. TCRdb redid the calling of the 5' RACE reads with MiXCR, one entry per CDR3 protein. This table holds 780,000 or so distinct CDR3 sequences, roughly 50% found once. Total RNA extracted from each sample amounted to at least 5 micrograms. The CDR3 has 14 amino acids. V gave up 0 bases and J gave up 0 bases, with 8 bases separating them. The germline gives CDR1 DFQATT, CDR2 SNEGSKA (reference sequence). The TCR comes from a man older than 75 in good health. Sequencing used blood. This rearrangement joins TRBV20-1 to TRBJ1-2; the D is unclear. CDR3 in amino acids: CSARDHLTNYGYTF. The CDR3 bases are TGCAGTGCTAGAGATCATCTGACTAACTATGGCTACACCTTC.